Each of the 18 T cell receptor beta chains below was sequenced from the same sample in a study of early stage breast cancer tumors. Method: immunoSEQ multiplex PCR; TCRdb's copy keeps in-frame clones and lacks some. Here the sample spans fewer than 70,000 clones, more than 60% being singletons. Sequencing input: blood. Source of these receptors: a young adult with breast cancer.

In its sample, this clone was seen a few times. The V gene is TRBV2, the J gene TRBJ1-6; 7 nucleotides align to TRBD1. The CDR3 spans 15 residues. The V and J ends lost 4 bases and 5 bases, in that order; junction bases with no gene match: 5. Germline loops: CDR1 SNHLY, CDR2 FYNNEI. As DNA, the CDR3 is TGTGCCAGCAGTGCACGACAGGGCGATAATTCACCCCTCCACTTT. As protein: CASSARQGDNSPLHF.

The genes are TRBV4-2 and TRBJ1-1; 7 nucleotides agree with TRBD1. The trim removed 0 bases at V and 3 bases at J, leaving 10 bases unmatched. This CDR3 is built from 17 residues. The germline V gene encodes CDR1 LGHNA and CDR2 YNFKEQ. The DNA for the CDR3 is TGTGCCAGCAGCCAAGATCTAGGGACAGAGAGGGACACTGAAGCTTTCTTT. Protein: CASSQDLGTERDTEAFF.

The gene calls are TRBV19 and TRBJ2-7; D remains ambiguous. V dropped 6 bases and J dropped 2 bases, with 14 bases sitting between them. Germline loops: CDR1 LNHDA, CDR2 SQIVND (reference sequence). The CDR3 is 14 amino acids. Written as DNA, the CDR3 is TGTGCCAGTAGACCACCGCATTCGACCTACGAGCAGTACTTC. As protein: CASRPPHSTYEQYF.

The chain couples TRBV6-5 to TRBJ2-2; 11 nucleotides agree with TRBD2. CDR1 MNHEY and CDR2 SVGAGI come from the germline V gene. J was trimmed by 7 bases and V by 4 bases; bases with no gene match: 5. The CDR3 runs to 15 residues. Written as DNA, the CDR3 is TGTGCCAGCAGTTGGTTAGCGGGAGGGAGCGGGGAGCTGTTTTTT. Translating it yields CASSWLAGGSGELFF.

This chain connects TRBV5-5 to TRBJ2-2, with 8 bases fitting TRBD1. This CDR3 is built from 14 residues. Germline CDR1 reads SGHKS; CDR2 reads YYEKEE (reference sequence). J lost 4 bases, V lost 4 bases, and 3 bases had no gene match. The CDR3 DNA follows: TGTGCCAGCAGCGGGACAGGATCCACCGGGGAGCTGTTTTTT. Translated, it gives CASSGTGSTGELFF.

The chain is built from TRBV10-1 and TRBJ2-1, with TRBD2 identical over 7 bases. The germline CDR1 and CDR2 sequences are WNHNN and SYGVQD (reference sequence). J lost 12 bases, V lost 2 bases, and 13 bases had no gene match. The CDR3 runs to 15 residues. CDR3 sequence: CASSEAGALRIVQFF. CDR3 DNA sequence: TGCGCCAGCAGTGAGGCGGGAGCGCTTCGTATCGTGCAGTTCTTC.

This sequence joins TRBV2 and TRBJ2-3, with unresolved D. The V end lost 4 bases, the J end lost 0 bases, and 2 bases lay between the germline ends. Germline assignment: CDR1 SNHLY and CDR2 FYNNEI. The CDR3 loop spans 12 amino acids. CDR3 residues: CASSVSTDTQYF. The CDR3 DNA sequence: TGTGCCAGCAGTGTTAGCACAGATACGCAGTATTTT.

The V and J genes are TRBV19 and TRBJ1-4, with unresolved D. Trimming stripped 0 bases from V and 0 bases from J, with 11 bases between. The CDR3 consists of 17 residues. CDR1 is LNHDA and CDR2 is SQIVND in the germline V gene (reference sequence). The CDR3 DNA reads TGTGCCAGTAGTATAGATCTGAGAGGTTCAACTAATGAAAAACTGTTTTTT. The encoded protein is CASSIDLRGSTNEKLFF.

Relative to its sample, this clone is medium-sized (0.01 to 0.1%). The chain recombines TRBV11-2 with TRBJ2-1; 11 bases match TRBD2. The germline CDR1 and CDR2 sequences are SGHAT and FQNNGV. V was clipped by 8 bases and J by 7 bases; unmatched bases: 16. The length of the CDR3 is 17 residues. CDR3 region: CASSFLTSGSSWNEQFF. As DNA, the CDR3 is TGTGCCAGCTCATTTCTAACTAGCGGGAGTTCTTGGAATGAGCAGTTCTTC.

The chain uses TRBV19 and TRBJ1-1, with TRBD1 identical over 8 bases. Trimming at V came to 8 bases and at J to 2 bases, leaving 4 bases not matched to a gene. The germline V gene encodes CDR1 LNHDA and CDR2 SQIVND (reference sequence). The length of the CDR3 is 13 residues. CDR3 DNA sequence: TGTGCCAGTTCCAGGGGGCTAAACACTGAAGCTTTCTTT. Its protein is CASSRGLNTEAFF.

This chain's CDR3 is CASSRTRGAVHYEQYF. The CDR3 DNA follows: TGCGCCAGCAGCCGAACGAGGGGTGCTGTTCACTACGAGCAGTACTTC. The rearrangement joins TRBV4-1 to TRBJ2-7; D possibly uses TRBD1 or TRBD2 (5 bases each). The V and J ends lost 4 bases and 3 bases respectively, with 19 bases between them. Germline V gene sequence: CDR1 MGHRA, CDR2 YSYEKL. The CDR3 loop spans 16 amino acids.

The chain links TRBV14 to TRBJ1-2, with 7 bases fitting TRBD1. From germline, CDR1 is SGHDN and CDR2 FVKESK. V trimming: 1 base; J trimming: 6 bases; junction bases outside the gene matches: 2. The CDR3 runs 13 residues. The CDR3 DNA follows: TGTGCCAGCAGCCAAGGGCAGGGGGATGGCTACACCTTC. It codes for CASSQGQGDGYTF. Supplemented by reference TRBV14 and TRBJ1-2, the full variable domain reads EAGVTQFPSHSVIEKGQTVTLRCDPISGHDNLYWYRRVMGKEIKFLLHFVKESKQDESGMPNNRFLAERTGGTYSTLKVQPAELEDSGVYFCASSQGQGDGYTFGSGTRLTVV.

The rearrangement uses TRBV4-2 and TRBJ2-3; 7 bases line up with TRBD1. CDR3 size: 14 residues. The V gene's germline CDR1 is LGHNA and CDR2 YNFKEQ. Unmatched junction bases numbered 9, after V lost 6 bases and J lost 6 bases. For the CDR3, the DNA is TGTGCCAGCAGAAAGGTAGACAGGGAGGATACGCAGTATTTT. Encoded protein: CASRKVDREDTQYF.

The chain joins TRBV7-2 to TRBJ2-7; 9 bases are a match to TRBD2. Trimming removed 0 bases from V and 2 bases from J; junction bases left unmatched: 11. The germline V gene encodes CDR1 SGHTA and CDR2 FQGNSA. CDR3 length: 18 residues. The CDR3 region has the DNA TGTGCCAGCAGCTTAGCGCGGGGGGGCGGGAGCCTCACCTACGAGCAGTACTTC. Protein product: CASSLARGGGSLTYEQYF.

This clone was seen once. The chain has TRBV7-2 and TRBJ1-6; TRBD1 is a possible D gene (6 bases). CDR3 length: 18 residues. Germline-derived CDR1 and CDR2 are SGHTA and FQGNSA. Trimming took off 3 bases at V and 3 bases at J, with 18 bases between the two ends. The CDR3 protein is CASSFTAAGADYNSPLHF. CDR3 DNA: TGTGCCAGCAGCTTTACCGCGGCGGGGGCAGACTATAATTCACCCCTCCACTTT.

This clone was recorded a few times. The chain uses TRBV30 and TRBJ1-4; no definite D call. This CDR3 is 12 amino acids long. The V gene's germline CDR1 is GTSNPN and CDR2 SVGIG (reference sequence). V was pared by 0 bases and J by 7 bases, with 6 bases between. CDR3 in DNA: TGTGCCTGGAGTGTATACAGTGAAAAACTGTTTTTT. Its protein is CAWSVYSEKLFF.

The chain recombines TRBV2 with TRBJ1-2; D remains ambiguous. This CDR3 comprises 14 residues. Germline V gene sequence: CDR1 SNHLY, CDR2 FYNNEI. Trimming removed 2 bases at V and 7 bases at J, with 14 bases between. CDR3 in DNA: TGTGCCAGCAGTGAAAATATACGGGTCTCTGGCTACACCTTC. Its translation: CASSENIRVSGYTF.

In its sample, this clone is large (0.1 to 1%). This sample includes further DNA sequences coding for the same CDR3. The genes are TRBV29-1 and TRBJ2-1; no clear D gene. Deletions cut 3 bases from V and 7 bases from J, with 7 bases between. Per germline, CDR1 SQVTM and CDR2 ANQGSEA. CDR3 length: 11 residues. The CDR3 loop reads CSVEVYNEQFF. CDR3 sequence (DNA): TGCAGCGTTGAGGTTTATAATGAGCAGTTCTTC.